Described below is a single T cell receptor beta chain sequence and its context. Sequencing used immunoSEQ multiplex PCR; TCRdb keeps in-frame clones, though not all of them. This sample has around 160,000 clones; less than 95% occur once, and the top ten carry about 0.64%. The data derive from a study of T cell responses to AZD1222 COVID-19 vaccine. The germline V gene has CDR1 MNHEY and CDR2 SMNVEV (reference sequence). The CDR3 is 15 amino acids. Trimming took 5 bases from V and 6 from J, leaving 17 bases between them. The origin of this receptor is an adult in good health. The chain combines TRBV27 with TRBJ1-5; D is possibly TRBD1 (5 bases). The source was peripheral blood, collected on day 0 of AZD1222 vaccination. The CDR3 coding sequence is TGTGCCAGCAGTCGGGAGGGGTTAGTGGGTCAGCCCCAGCATTTT. Encoded protein: CASSREGLVGQPQHF.